Listed below are T cell receptor beta chains from one sample, sequenced in a study of CD8 T cells in Susac syndrome. A single record per CDR3 protein comes from TCRdb applying MiXCR to the immunoSEQ multiplex PCR reads. The data show 150,000 to 200,000 distinct CDR3 sequences, with roughly 94% seen just once and almost 0.095% held by the top ten. The sequencing input was CD4+ T cells from PBMCs. These receptors originate from a human donor with multiple sclerosis. CDR3s include the opening cysteine and the closing phenylalanine or tryptophan. D genes are given only for firm matches. Rows may omit the clone size; those that give it use once, few, many or a size class.

cdr3_aa: CASSQLLATTGELFF; cdr3_nt: TGCGCCAGCAGCCAACTACTAGCGACCACCGGGGAGCTGTTTTTT; d_call: TRBD2; clone_size: -; v_call: TRBV4-1; j_call: TRBJ2-2
cdr3_aa: CASSWGSSGNTDTQYF; cdr3_nt: TGTGCCAGCAGTTGGGGAAGTAGCGGGAACACAGATACGCAGTATTTT; d_call: TRBD2; clone_size: -; v_call: TRBV2; j_call: TRBJ2-3
cdr3_aa: CASSQGLAEYNEQFF; cdr3_nt: TGTGCCAGCAGCCAAGGTTTAGCGGAATACAATGAGCAGTTCTTC; d_call: -; clone_size: once; v_call: TRBV3-1; j_call: TRBJ2-1
cdr3_aa: CASSATPYEQYF; cdr3_nt: TGTGCCAGCAGCGCAACCCCCTACGAGCAGTACTTC; d_call: -; clone_size: once; v_call: TRBV14; j_call: TRBJ2-7
cdr3_aa: CSARGSSLEQFF; cdr3_nt: TGCAGTGCTAGGGGGTCGAGCCTTGAGCAGTTCTTC; d_call: -; clone_size: -; v_call: TRBV20-1; j_call: TRBJ2-1
cdr3_aa: CASSLSEPYEQYF; cdr3_nt: TGCGCCAGCAGCCTTAGCGAACCCTACGAGCAGTACTTC; d_call: -; clone_size: -; v_call: TRBV5-1; j_call: TRBJ2-7
cdr3_aa: CASSPARATYRETQYF; cdr3_nt: TGTGCCAGCTCACCGGCGAGGGCGACCTATAGAGAGACCCAGTACTTC; d_call: -; clone_size: -; v_call: TRBV18; j_call: TRBJ2-5
cdr3_aa: CSAPKLGSSYEQYF; cdr3_nt: TGCAGTGCTCCCAAGCTGGGGAGCTCCTACGAGCAGTACTTC; d_call: -; clone_size: once; v_call: TRBV20-1; j_call: TRBJ2-7
cdr3_aa: CASSIHTTYEQYF; cdr3_nt: TGTGCCAGTAGTATACACACGACCTACGAGCAGTACTTC; d_call: -; clone_size: -; v_call: TRBV19; j_call: TRBJ2-7
cdr3_aa: CASTRTMNTEAFF; cdr3_nt: TGTGCCAGCACCCGAACGATGAACACTGAAGCTTTCTTT; d_call: -; clone_size: -; v_call: TRBV3-1; j_call: TRBJ1-1
cdr3_aa: CASSPGTFEKLFF; cdr3_nt: TGTGCCAGCAGTCCGGGGACATTTGAAAAACTGTTTTTT; d_call: -; clone_size: -; v_call: TRBV28; j_call: TRBJ1-4
cdr3_aa: CASSSGVALDSETQYF; cdr3_nt: TGTGCCAGCAGCTCGGGGGTAGCGCTCGATAGTGAGACCCAGTACTTC; d_call: -; clone_size: -; v_call: TRBV5-4; j_call: TRBJ2-5
cdr3_aa: CASSPNNLEQFF; cdr3_nt: TGTGCCAGCAGCCCAAACAATCTCGAGCAGTTCTTC; d_call: -; clone_size: -; v_call: TRBV7-2; j_call: TRBJ2-1
cdr3_aa: CAISEQVYTGELFF; cdr3_nt: TGTGCCATCAGTGAGCAGGTTTACACCGGGGAGCTGTTTTTT; d_call: -; clone_size: -; v_call: TRBV10-3; j_call: TRBJ2-2
cdr3_aa: CASSYFGLEGRGNEQFF; cdr3_nt: TGTGCCAGCAGTTACTTCGGACTAGAGGGGAGGGGGAATGAGCAGTTCTTC; d_call: -; clone_size: -; v_call: TRBV7-8; j_call: TRBJ2-1
cdr3_aa: CASSPQAGGPGEQYF; cdr3_nt: TGTGCCAGCTCACCTCAAGCGGGAGGGCCGGGCGAGCAGTACTTC; d_call: TRBD2; clone_size: -; v_call: TRBV18; j_call: TRBJ2-7
cdr3_aa: CASSLGSSGSGANVLTF; cdr3_nt: TGTGCCAGCAGCTTAGGGTCTAGCGGTTCTGGGGCCAACGTCCTGACTTTC; d_call: TRBD2; clone_size: -; v_call: TRBV7-8; j_call: TRBJ2-6
cdr3_aa: CASSNYYGYTF; cdr3_nt: TGTGCCAGCAGTAACTACTATGGCTACACCTTC; d_call: -; clone_size: -; v_call: TRBV6-5; j_call: TRBJ1-2
cdr3_aa: CASSLGPGGRGGYTF; cdr3_nt: TGTGCCAGCAGCCTTGGGCCCGGGGGGCGAGGTGGCTACACCTTC; d_call: -; clone_size: -; v_call: TRBV7-2; j_call: TRBJ1-2
cdr3_aa: CAWSPMGAGELFF; cdr3_nt: TGTGCCTGGAGTCCTATGGGGGCCGGGGAGCTGTTTTTT; d_call: -; clone_size: -; v_call: TRBV30; j_call: TRBJ2-2
cdr3_aa: CSVAESRKAFF; cdr3_nt: TGCAGCGTTGCTGAATCCAGAAAAGCTTTCTTT; d_call: -; clone_size: -; v_call: TRBV29-1; j_call: TRBJ1-1
cdr3_aa: CSAELANPPDTQYF; cdr3_nt: TGCAGTGCTGAGCTAGCCAATCCCCCAGATACGCAGTATTTT; d_call: -; clone_size: -; v_call: TRBV20-1; j_call: TRBJ2-3
cdr3_aa: CATSDHRGLRGNEQFF; cdr3_nt: TGTGCCACCAGTGACCACAGGGGCCTAAGGGGCAATGAGCAGTTCTTC; d_call: TRBD1; clone_size: -; v_call: TRBV24-1; j_call: TRBJ2-1
cdr3_aa: CASIPSVRNYGYTF; cdr3_nt: TGTGCCAGCATCCCTTCTGTAAGAAACTATGGCTACACCTTC; d_call: -; clone_size: -; v_call: TRBV6-2/TRBV6-3; j_call: TRBJ1-2
cdr3_aa: CASSLGPGQQETQYF; cdr3_nt: TGTGCCAGCAGCTTGGGGCCTGGACAGCAAGAGACCCAGTACTTC; d_call: -; clone_size: -; v_call: TRBV7-7; j_call: TRBJ2-5
cdr3_aa: CASSEGQGRFQPQHF; cdr3_nt: TGTGCCAGCAGTGAAGGACAGGGGAGATTTCAGCCCCAGCATTTT; d_call: TRBD1; clone_size: -; v_call: TRBV2; j_call: TRBJ1-5
cdr3_aa: CAWATSGRNTQYF; cdr3_nt: TGTGCCTGGGCGACTAGCGGGAGGAATACGCAGTATTTT; d_call: TRBD2; clone_size: -; v_call: TRBV30; j_call: TRBJ2-3
cdr3_aa: CASSLMAAGANVLTF; cdr3_nt: TGTGCCAGCAGCTTGATGGCGGCTGGGGCCAACGTCCTGACTTTC; d_call: -; clone_size: -; v_call: TRBV5-6; j_call: TRBJ2-6
cdr3_aa: CAWSVRPLGYNEQFF; cdr3_nt: TGTGCCTGGAGTGTACGGCCCCTGGGATACAATGAGCAGTTCTTC; d_call: -; clone_size: -; v_call: TRBV30; j_call: TRBJ2-1
cdr3_aa: CASSSERETPQYF; cdr3_nt: TGTGCCAGCAGCTCGGAGCGGGAGACGCCGCAGTATTTT; d_call: TRBD2; clone_size: -; v_call: TRBV11-2; j_call: TRBJ2-3
cdr3_aa: CSAGRGGTGELFF; cdr3_nt: TGCAGCGCTGGACGGGGCGGCACCGGGGAGCTGTTTTTT; d_call: -; clone_size: -; v_call: TRBV29-1; j_call: TRBJ2-2
cdr3_aa: CAIRANLRDRGWTEAFF; cdr3_nt: TGTGCCATCAGAGCCAATTTACGGGACAGGGGATGGACTGAAGCTTTCTTT; d_call: TRBD1; clone_size: -; v_call: TRBV10-3; j_call: TRBJ1-1
cdr3_aa: CASSLGLGGRGYTF; cdr3_nt: TGTGCCAGCAGTTTGGGGTTAGGAGGACGGGGCTACACCTTC; d_call: -; clone_size: -; v_call: TRBV12-3/TRBV12-4; j_call: TRBJ1-2
cdr3_aa: CASSFTGLSSYEQYF; cdr3_nt: TGTGCCAGCAGTTTTACGGGACTCAGCTCCTACGAGCAGTACTTC; d_call: -; clone_size: -; v_call: TRBV27; j_call: TRBJ2-7
cdr3_aa: CASSFFEGGNEQFF; cdr3_nt: TGTGCCAGCAGTTTTTTCGAGGGTGGCAATGAGCAGTTCTTC; d_call: -; clone_size: -; v_call: TRBV28; j_call: TRBJ2-1
cdr3_aa: CASRQQGGEQYF; cdr3_nt: TGTGCCAGCAGACAACAGGGGGGCGAGCAGTACTTC; d_call: TRBD1; clone_size: -; v_call: TRBV6-2/TRBV6-3; j_call: TRBJ2-7
cdr3_aa: CASKLAGSPEQYF; cdr3_nt: TGTGCCAGCAAATTAGCGGGAAGTCCCGAGCAGTACTTC; d_call: TRBD2; clone_size: -; v_call: TRBV12-3/TRBV12-4; j_call: TRBJ2-7
cdr3_aa: CASSKLDSYEQYF; cdr3_nt: TGTGCCAGCAGCAAACTCGACAGCTACGAGCAGTACTTC; d_call: -; clone_size: -; v_call: TRBV5-6; j_call: TRBJ2-7
cdr3_aa: CASSATGGDSNEQFF; cdr3_nt: TGTGCCAGCAGTGCCACAGGGGGCGATTCAAATGAGCAGTTCTTC; d_call: TRBD1; clone_size: -; v_call: TRBV25-1; j_call: TRBJ2-1
cdr3_aa: CASSLGLMSSYEQYF; cdr3_nt: TGTGCCAGCAGCTTGGGACTCATGAGCTCCTACGAGCAGTACTTC; d_call: -; clone_size: -; v_call: TRBV3-1; j_call: TRBJ2-7
cdr3_aa: CASRPTVYTGELFF; cdr3_nt: TGTGCCAGCAGACCGACAGTTTACACCGGGGAGCTGTTTTTT; d_call: -; clone_size: -; v_call: TRBV6-5; j_call: TRBJ2-2
cdr3_aa: CASSPGQGRLAQYF; cdr3_nt: TGTGCCAGCAGTCCTGGACAGGGTCGTCTGGCCCAGTACTTC; d_call: TRBD1; clone_size: -; v_call: TRBV6-5; j_call: TRBJ2-5
cdr3_aa: CAWRGSGRVGEQFF; cdr3_nt: TGTGCCTGGAGAGGAAGCGGGAGAGTGGGTGAGCAGTTCTTC; d_call: TRBD2; clone_size: -; v_call: TRBV30; j_call: TRBJ2-1
cdr3_aa: CASSYSGLASDEQYF; cdr3_nt: TGTGCCAGCAGTTACTCGGGACTAGCGTCGGACGAGCAGTACTTC; d_call: TRBD2; clone_size: once; v_call: TRBV6-5; j_call: TRBJ2-7
cdr3_aa: CASSVGAYPGTDTQYF; cdr3_nt: TGTGCCAGCAGCGTGGGAGCTTATCCCGGCACAGATACGCAGTATTTT; d_call: -; clone_size: -; v_call: TRBV9; j_call: TRBJ2-3
cdr3_aa: CASKGGGALYNEQFF; cdr3_nt: TGTGCCAGCAAAGGGGGCGGAGCGCTCTACAATGAGCAGTTCTTC; d_call: TRBD1; clone_size: -; v_call: TRBV2; j_call: TRBJ2-1
cdr3_aa: CASSPYPHEDSGYTF; cdr3_nt: TGTGCCAGCAGCCCCTACCCTCATGAGGATAGTGGCTACACCTTC; d_call: -; clone_size: -; v_call: TRBV3-1; j_call: TRBJ1-2
cdr3_aa: CSAKEATYEQYF; cdr3_nt: TGCAGTGCTAAGGAGGCTACCTACGAGCAGTACTTC; d_call: -; clone_size: -; v_call: TRBV20-1; j_call: TRBJ2-7
cdr3_aa: CASSEAEGIDGYTF; cdr3_nt: TGTGCCAGCAGTGAAGCTGAAGGGATCGATGGCTACACCTTC; d_call: -; clone_size: -; v_call: TRBV2; j_call: TRBJ1-2
cdr3_aa: CASSPGDALGGEQYF; cdr3_nt: TGTGCCAGCTCACCCGGGGACGCCTTGGGCGGCGAGCAGTACTTC; d_call: -; clone_size: once; v_call: TRBV18; j_call: TRBJ2-7